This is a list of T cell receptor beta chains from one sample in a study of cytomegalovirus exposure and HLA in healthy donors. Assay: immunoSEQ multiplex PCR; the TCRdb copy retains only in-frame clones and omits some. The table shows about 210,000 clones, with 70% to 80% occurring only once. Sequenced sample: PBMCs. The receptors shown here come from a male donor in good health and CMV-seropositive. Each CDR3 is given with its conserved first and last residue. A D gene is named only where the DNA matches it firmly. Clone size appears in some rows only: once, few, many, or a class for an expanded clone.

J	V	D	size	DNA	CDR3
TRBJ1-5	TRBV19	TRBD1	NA	TGTGCCAGTAGTACCGGGACAGAGAATCAGCCCCAGCATTTT	CASSTGTENQPQHF
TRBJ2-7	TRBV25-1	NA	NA	TGTGCCAGCAGTTTTCCGGGGGCCTACGAGCAGTACTTC	CASSFPGAYEQYF
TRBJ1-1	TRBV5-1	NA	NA	TGCGCCAGCAGCTTGGTTCGTACAGGGATTTTGAACACTGAAGCTTTCTTT	CASSLVRTGILNTEAFF
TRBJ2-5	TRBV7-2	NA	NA	TGTGCCAGCAGCTCCAGCGGCGGGGCTGAAGAGACCCAGTACTTC	CASSSSGGAEETQYF
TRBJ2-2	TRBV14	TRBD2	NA	TGTGCCAGCAGCCCGGGACTAGCGACCACCGGGGAGCTGTTTTTT	CASSPGLATTGELFF
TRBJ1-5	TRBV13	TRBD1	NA	TGTGCCAGCAGCTTTGGACAGGGGGCCCGGCCAGGGCAGCCCCAGCATTTT	CASSFGQGARPGQPQHF
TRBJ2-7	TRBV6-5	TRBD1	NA	TGTGCCAGCAGCCCCGGGACAGGCGTCAATGAGCAGTACTTC	CASSPGTGVNEQYF
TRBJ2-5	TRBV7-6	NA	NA	TGTGCCAGCCAAGGTTCCACAGGGAAAGAGACCCAGTACTTC	CASQGSTGKETQYF
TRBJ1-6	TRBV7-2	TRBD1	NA	TGTGCCAGCAGCTCGACCGGGACAGGTGAAGGGTCACCCCTCCACTTT	CASSSTGTGEGSPLHF
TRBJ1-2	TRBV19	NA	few	TGTGCCAGTACTATGGGCATTTCCGGCTACACCTTC	CASTMGISGYTF
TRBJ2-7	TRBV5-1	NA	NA	TGCGCCAGCAGCTTGGACAGAAGGTTAGAGCAGTACTTC	CASSLDRRLEQYF
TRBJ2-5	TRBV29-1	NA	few	TGCAGCCTGGACTATCAAGAGACCCAGTACTTC	CSLDYQETQYF
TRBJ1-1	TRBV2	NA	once	TGTGCCAACAGGAAGAGGAGGAACACTGAAGCTTTCTTT	CANRKRRNTEAFF
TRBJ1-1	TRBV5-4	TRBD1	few	TGTGCCAGCAGCGCCTGGGACAGAAACACTGAAGCTTTCTTT	CASSAWDRNTEAFF
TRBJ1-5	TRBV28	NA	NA	TGTGCCAGCAGTGTGACAGGACCCCAGCATTTT	CASSVTGPQHF
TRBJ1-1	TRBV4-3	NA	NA	TGCGCCAGCTCCCCAAATCAGGGGAACACTGAAGCTTTCTTT	CASSPNQGNTEAFF
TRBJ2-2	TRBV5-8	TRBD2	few	TGTGCCAGCAGCTTTCTTAGCGGGACAAACACCGGGGAGCTGTTTTTT	CASSFLSGTNTGELFF
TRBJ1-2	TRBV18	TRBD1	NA	TGTGCCAGCTCACCGGACAAGGGACAGGGAGGCTATGGCTACACCTTC	CASSPDKGQGGYGYTF
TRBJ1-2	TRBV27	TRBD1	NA	TGTGCCAGCAGTTGGGGCAGGGGGATGGATGGCTACACCTTC	CASSWGRGMDGYTF
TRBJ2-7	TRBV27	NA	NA	TGTGCCAGCAGTTTACGGGGGGCCCCCTACGAGCAGTACTTC	CASSLRGAPYEQYF
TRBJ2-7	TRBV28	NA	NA	TGTGCCAGCAGCCTAGCCCAAACCGCTTCCCCGGGGGAGCAGTACTTC	CASSLAQTASPGEQYF
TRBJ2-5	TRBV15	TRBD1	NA	TGTGCCACCAGCAGACCGGGACAGGGGTACCACGAGACCCAGTACTTC	CATSRPGQGYHETQYF
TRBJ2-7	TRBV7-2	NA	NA	TGTGCCAGCAGCGCAGACAGGCCCTACGAGCAGTACTTC	CASSADRPYEQYF
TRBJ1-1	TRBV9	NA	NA	TGTGCCAGCAGCGTCCGGGAGAGGGTCACTGAAGCTTTCTTT	CASSVRERVTEAFF
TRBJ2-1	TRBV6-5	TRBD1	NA	TGTGCCAGCAGCCCGGGGACAGGGAGGAACAATGAGCAGTTCTTC	CASSPGTGRNNEQFF
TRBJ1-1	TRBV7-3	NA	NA	TGTGCCAGCAGCCCGACCCCAGGGTACACTGAAGCTTTCTTT	CASSPTPGYTEAFF
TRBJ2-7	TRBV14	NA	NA	TGTGCCAGCAGCCCTTGGACTGGCGACGAGCAGTACTTC	CASSPWTGDEQYF
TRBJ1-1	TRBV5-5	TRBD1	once	TGTGCCAGCAGCGCCCTCCACAGGGGACTGACTGAAGCTTTCTTT	CASSALHRGLTEAFF
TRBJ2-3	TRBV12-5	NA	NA	TGTGCTAGTGGTTTGGTTTTGGGGAGTAGGGGGAGAGATACGCAGTATTTT	CASGLVLGSRGRDTQYF
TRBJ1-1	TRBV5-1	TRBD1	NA	TGCGCCAGCAGCTGGACAGGGGATTGGACTGAAGCTTTCTTT	CASSWTGDWTEAFF
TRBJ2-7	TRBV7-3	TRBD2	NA	TGTGCCAGCAGCTTAGGACTAGCGGCCTCCTACGAGCAGTACTTC	CASSLGLAASYEQYF
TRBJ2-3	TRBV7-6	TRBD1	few	TGTGCCAGCAGCGTCAGTAAGACAGGGGTTGAAGATACGCAGTATTTT	CASSVSKTGVEDTQYF
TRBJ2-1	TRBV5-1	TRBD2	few	TGCGCCAGCAGCAGCGGACTAGCGGGCTCCTACAATGAGCAGTTCTTC	CASSSGLAGSYNEQFF
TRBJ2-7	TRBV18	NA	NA	TGTGCCAGCTCACTTGGCCGGGGTGGGGTCCCCTCCTACGAGCAGTACTTC	CASSLGRGGVPSYEQYF
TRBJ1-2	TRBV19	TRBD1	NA	TGTGCCAGTAGTTCCGGACAGGGATTATCTGGCTACACCTTC	CASSSGQGLSGYTF
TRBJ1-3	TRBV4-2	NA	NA	TGTGCCAGCAGCCAAGTATCCGGGGGGTCTGGAAACACCATATATTTT	CASSQVSGGSGNTIYF
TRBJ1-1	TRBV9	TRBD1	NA	TGTGCCAGCAGCGCGGGACAGGGGGTTGGATGTGAAGCTTTCTTT	CASSAGQGVGCEAFF
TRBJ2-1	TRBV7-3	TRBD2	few	TGTGCCAGCTGGCCTAGCGGGAGTTCAGAGTCTTCGGTACACAATGAGCAGTTCTTC	CASWPSGSSESSVHNEQFF
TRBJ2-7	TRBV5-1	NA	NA	TGCGCCAGCAGCTTGGTACGGACGGGCGGGCCCTACGAGCAGTACTTC	CASSLVRTGGPYEQYF
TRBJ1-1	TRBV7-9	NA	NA	TGTGCCAGCAGCTTAAGTGAGGCCATGAACACTGAAGCTTTCTTT	CASSLSEAMNTEAFF
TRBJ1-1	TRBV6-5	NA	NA	TGTGCCAGCAGTGGAGGGGGGGGCTCGAACACTGAAGCTTTCTTT	CASSGGGGSNTEAFF
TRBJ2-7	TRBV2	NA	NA	TGTGCCAGCAGTGAAGGACATTACGAGCAGTACTTC	CASSEGHYEQYF
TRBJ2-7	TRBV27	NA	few	TGTGCCAGCAGTTTGGCGGGGACGGCTGCCTACGAGCAGTACTTC	CASSLAGTAAYEQYF